This section outlines one TCR beta chain sequence together with its context. Its antigen is undetermined. The data were taken from a study of T cell responses to AZD1222 COVID-19 vaccine. General study points: Repertoires in all cases were sampled only once the peak T cell response had passed. White British ancestry dominated among donors, who included more females, and clonal diversity was possibly underestimated. Reports indicate that nearly half of spike-specific TCRs are directed at unmutated variant regions.

Assay used: immunoSEQ multiplex PCR; TCRdb lists only in-frame clones, some missing. The data hold 90,000 or so clones, with around 90% observed a single time. This CDR3 spans 14 amino acids. V was pared by 6 bases and J by 1 base, with 3 bases of the junction left unmatched. Germline CDR1 SNHLY, CDR2 FYNNEI. The sequence came from an adult in good health. The sample in question was peripheral blood, obtained on day 0 of AZD1222 vaccination. The chain employs TRBV2 and TRBJ1-1, with TRBD1 matching 9 bases. CDR3 loop: CASSQTGGNTEAFF. For the CDR3, the DNA is TGTGCCAGCAGCCAGACAGGGGGGAACACTGAAGCTTTCTTT.